These 7 T cell receptor beta chains share one sample of origin, sequenced in a study of blood T cell repertoires in COVID-19. Assay: immunoSEQ multiplex PCR; the TCRdb copy retains only in-frame clones and omits some. The table records just over 300,000 clones, roughly 89% of them present only once. Sequenced sample: PBMCs or T cells enriched from blood (not recorded which). All receptors derive from a woman between 18 and 29 years old with acute COVID-19.

J is TRBJ1-6 and V is TRBV28; D is undetermined. Germline V gene lookup returns CDR1 MDHEN and CDR2 SYDVKM. The CDR3 is 14 amino acids. Trimming took 6 bases from V and 8 from J, leaving 14 bases between them. Here the CDR3 reads CASRYQSNDSPLHF. The CDR3 DNA is TGTGCCAGCAGGTATCAGTCCAACGATTCACCCCTCCACTTT.

The chain links TRBV7-9 to TRBJ2-5, with 9 positions matching TRBD1. Germline CDR1 reads SEHNR; CDR2 reads FQNEAQ (reference sequence). This CDR3 contains 15 residues. V lost 4 bases and J lost 5; bases outside the gene matches: 8. The CDR3 sequence is CASSSAGTGNETQYF. As DNA, the CDR3 is TGTGCCAGCAGCTCGGCCGGGACAGGGAACGAGACCCAGTACTTC.

V gene TRBV5-6 combines with J gene TRBJ1-4, with 7 nucleotides matching TRBD1. The CDR3 length is 16 residues. CDR1 SGHDT and CDR2 YYEEEE come from the germline V gene. Trimming at V came to 4 bases and at J to 4 bases, leaving 10 bases not matched to a gene. The CDR3 sequence: CASSLVTGANNEKLFF. As DNA, the CDR3 is TGTGCCAGCAGCCTAGTCACAGGGGCGAATAATGAAAAACTGTTTTTT.

The chain has TRBV18 and TRBJ1-1; D perhaps matches TRBD1 (6 bases). V lost 3 bases, J lost 0 bases, and 8 bases lay in between. The CDR3 sequence is 14 residues long. Germline assignment: CDR1 KGHSH and CDR2 LQKENI. The CDR3 DNA sequence: TGTGCCAGCTCACCTAACAGGGTGAACACTGAAGCTTTCTTT. This sequence encodes CASSPNRVNTEAFF.

This chain uses TRBV6-5 with TRBJ1-1; 8 nucleotides agree with TRBD1. The germline gives CDR1 MNHEY, CDR2 SVGAGI. With V trimmed by 4 bases and J by 0 bases, 1 base remained unmatched. This CDR3 comprises 14 residues. The CDR3 here is CASSWTGMNTEAFF. In DNA form, the CDR3 reads TGTGCCAGCAGTTGGACAGGGATGAACACTGAAGCTTTCTTT.

The chain combines TRBV4-1 with TRBJ1-4; D gene unclear. Trimming cost V 2 bases and J 3 bases, with 10 bases left between them. The CDR3 has 15 amino acids. Germline lookup yields CDR1 MGHRA and CDR2 YSYEKL. CDR3 nucleotides: TGCGCCAGCAGCCAACCGGCGGAAGCTAATGAAAAACTGTTTTTT. This codes for CASSQPAEANEKLFF.

This chain links TRBV5-6 with TRBJ2-7, with 15 bases identical to TRBD2. CDR1 is SGHDT and CDR2 is YYEEEE in the germline V gene. The CDR3 sequence is 18 residues long. V shed 3 bases, J shed 0 bases, and the junction held 7 bases outside the gene matches. This CDR3 is CASSSSGTSGRSSYEQYF. The CDR3 nucleotides read TGTGCCAGCAGCTCATCCGGGACTAGCGGGAGGAGCTCCTACGAGCAGTACTTC.